This is a list of T cell receptor beta chains from one sample in a study of blood T cell repertoires in COVID-19. Profiled with immunoSEQ multiplex PCR; TCRdb holds only in-frame clones, not every one. Of approximately 450,000 clones listed, roughly nine tenths are singletons. Input material: PBMCs or T cells enriched from blood (not recorded which). These receptors all stem from a woman between 18 and 30 years old with acute COVID-19. Both conserved end residues are part of each CDR3. D genes are given only for firm matches. Only part of the rows carry a size: once, few, many, or a class if the clone is expanded.

D gene	clone size	V gene	J gene	CDR3 DNA	CDR3 protein
NA	once	TRBV27	TRBJ1-5	TGTGCCAGCAGTCCCGCCCCAGGGGTACAGCCCCAGCATTTT	CASSPAPGVQPQHF
NA	NA	TRBV10-3	TRBJ2-1	TGTGCCATCAGTGAGTCGCAGTTGGATGAGCAGTTCTTC	CAISESQLDEQFF
NA	NA	TRBV7-9	TRBJ2-5	TGTGCCAGCAGCTTAGCACCTCAGGAAGAGACCCAGTACTTC	CASSLAPQEETQYF
TRBD1	NA	TRBV10-3	TRBJ2-2	TGTGCCATCAGTAAAACAGGACAGGGGGACACCGGGGAGCTGTTTTTT	CAISKTGQGDTGELFF
TRBD1	NA	TRBV12-3/TRBV12-4	TRBJ1-6	TGTGCCAGCAGTAGACAGGGATTCTCACCCCTCCACTTT	CASSRQGFSPLHF
TRBD2	NA	TRBV11-3	TRBJ2-3	TGTGCCAGCAGCCCGGGACTAGCGGGAGGGCCCCGCACAGATACGCAGTATTTT	CASSPGLAGGPRTDTQYF
NA	NA	TRBV7-6	TRBJ2-1	TGTGCCAGCAGCCGATCACCGCGGGGAGCCCACAATGAGCAGTTCTTC	CASSRSPRGAHNEQFF
TRBD2	NA	TRBV28	TRBJ2-1	TGTGCCAGCAGTTTAGGGGCTAGCGGGAGCAATGAGCAGTTCTTC	CASSLGASGSNEQFF
NA	NA	TRBV7-3	TRBJ1-3	TGTGCCAGTCGAGAAGACTCTGGAAACACCATATATTTT	CASREDSGNTIYF
NA	NA	TRBV7-2	TRBJ1-6	TGTGCCAGCAGCTTAGTCACCACAGGGAATTCACCCCTCCACTTT	CASSLVTTGNSPLHF
NA	NA	TRBV12-2	TRBJ2-1	TGTGCAAGTCGCTTAGCCGGGACTAGTAACCGCAATGAGCAGTTCTTC	CASRLAGTSNRNEQFF
NA	NA	TRBV3-1/TRBV3-2	TRBJ2-2	TGTGCCAGCAGCCAAGATCGGAGGATCGGGGAGCTGTTTTTT	CASSQDRRIGELFF
TRBD1	NA	TRBV3-1/TRBV3-2	TRBJ2-7	TGTGCCAGCAGCCAAGATTATCCCGGGACAGGGTTAAACGAGCAGTACTTC	CASSQDYPGTGLNEQYF
NA	NA	TRBV30	TRBJ2-5	TGTGCCTGGACCCACTCAGGGGTTGAGACCCAGTACTTC	CAWTHSGVETQYF
NA	NA	TRBV3-1/TRBV3-2	TRBJ2-5	TGTGCCAGCAGCCAAGCGTCATCTTCCGGGACTTTATACTTC	CASSQASSSGTLYF
TRBD2	NA	TRBV10-1	TRBJ2-5	TGCGCCAGCAGTGATTCGGGACTAGCGGGAGAGACCCAGTACTTC	CASSDSGLAGETQYF
TRBD1	NA	TRBV5-4	TRBJ2-2	TGTGCCAGCAGTTTGGGACAGCTAGCGAACACCGGGGAGCTGTTTTTT	CASSLGQLANTGELFF
NA	NA	TRBV6-5	TRBJ1-1	TGTGCCAGCAGCCGCCAGGGTACGGACACTGAAGCTTTCTTT	CASSRQGTDTEAFF
NA	NA	TRBV19	TRBJ1-2	TGTGCCAGTAGTATAACAGAATTCTATGGCTACACCTTC	CASSITEFYGYTF
TRBD2	NA	TRBV6-1	TRBJ2-5	TGTGCCAGCAGTGAAGGTTCGGGGGGGGCCGGGACCCAGTACTTC	CASSEGSGGAGTQYF
NA	NA	TRBV29-1	TRBJ2-1	TGCAGCGTTGCAAACAGGGCCACCTACAATGAGCAGTTCTTC	CSVANRATYNEQFF
NA	NA	TRBV19	TRBJ2-5	TGTGCCACCCGGACAGAAAAAGAGACCCAGTACTTC	CATRTEKETQYF
TRBD2	NA	TRBV5-6	TRBJ2-5	TGTGCCAGCAGCTTAAACGGCGGGGGGAAAGAGACCCAGTACTTC	CASSLNGGGKETQYF